This T cell receptor beta chain was retrieved from a study of OX40 agonist ivuxolimab in advanced cancers. Regarding the study as a whole: Normalized T-cell clonal expansion was also low in some nonresponders.

Repertoires were generated with immunoSEQ multiplex PCR, while TCRdb's copy carries only in-frame clones and drops some. The top ten clones hold over 0.65% of a sample with about 58,000 clones, roughly 89% of them seen once. To note about this clone: Its matching antigen is unknown.

Trimming took 2 bases from V and 2 from J, leaving 10 bases between them. This CDR3 is 15 amino acids long. The germline V gene encodes CDR1 LNHDA and CDR2 SQIVND (reference sequence). This chain links TRBV19 with TRBJ1-5; D may be TRBD1 (5 bases). Sequencing used CD4+ or CD8+ T cells sorted from blood, obtained in a trial of the OX40 agonist ivuxolimab. This clonotype was sampled from an adult with an advanced solid tumor such as melanoma, head and neck, liver or kidney cancer. The chain's CDR3 is CASSIIQGGNQPQHF. Written as DNA, the CDR3 is TGTGCCAGTAGTATAATCCAGGGAGGCAATCAGCCCCAGCATTTT.